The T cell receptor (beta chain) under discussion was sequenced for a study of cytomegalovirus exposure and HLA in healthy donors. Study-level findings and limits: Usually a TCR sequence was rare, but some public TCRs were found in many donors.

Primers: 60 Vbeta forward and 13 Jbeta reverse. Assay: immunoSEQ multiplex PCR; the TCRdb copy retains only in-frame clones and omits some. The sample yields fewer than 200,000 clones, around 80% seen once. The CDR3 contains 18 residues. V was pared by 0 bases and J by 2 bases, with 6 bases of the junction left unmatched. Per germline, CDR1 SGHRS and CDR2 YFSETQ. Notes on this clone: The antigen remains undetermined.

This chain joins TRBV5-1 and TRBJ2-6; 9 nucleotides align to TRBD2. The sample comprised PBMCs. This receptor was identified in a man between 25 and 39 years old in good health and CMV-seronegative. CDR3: CASSLVGGRAAGANVLTF. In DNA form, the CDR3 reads TGCGCCAGCAGCTTGGTGGGCGGGAGGGCGGCTGGGGCCAACGTCCTGACTTTC.